The T cell receptor beta chain under discussion was sequenced for a study of blood T cell repertoires in COVID-19. Enrolment of Seattle patients took place during active infection, and they were followed longitudinally. With 8 bases removed from V and 7 bases from J, the gap between germline ends came to 21 bases. Germline CDR1 reads LGHNT; CDR2 reads FRNRAP. The CDR3 length is 16 residues. The protocol was immunoSEQ multiplex PCR, while the TCRdb copy is restricted to in-frame clones and leaves out a portion. The sample has over 200,000 clones, approximately 90% seen once; the top ten hold approximately 2.5%.

J is TRBJ1-6 and V is TRBV12-5; D ambiguous. Sequences were obtained from peripheral blood. This receptor was identified in a man aged 25-45 years with COVID-19, enrolled during active disease. The CDR3 nucleotides are TGTGCTAGTTGGCCCCCGGGAGGACTGGGAAATTCACCCCTCCACTTT. This gives the protein CASWPPGGLGNSPLHF.